This T cell receptor (beta chain) was sequenced in a study of identical twins. Unique molecular identifiers were present on the cDNA, and a universal primer site came from template switching. Using its own MiXCR run on the 5' RACE reads, TCRdb lists one record per CDR3 protein. Here the sample spans around 490,000 distinct CDR3 sequences, around an eighth being singletons. The CDR3 spans 14 residues. Germline V gene lookup returns CDR1 SGDLS and CDR2 YYNGEE. Unmatched junction bases numbered 4, after V lost 0 bases and J lost 10 bases. This same sample was also taken into another study, of yellow fever vaccine responses in identical twins.

This chain connects TRBV9 to TRBJ2-3; 11 bases are a match to TRBD2. Sequences were obtained from CD4+ T cells sorted from blood. This TCR derives from a woman between 18 and 29 years old in good health. The CDR3 DNA sequence: TGTGCCAGCAGCGTAGCTACTAGCGGGGGCGCGCAGTATTTT. This encodes CASSVATSGGAQYF.